This T cell receptor (beta chain) was captured by sequencing in a study of blood T cell repertoires in COVID-19. About the research overall: Donors in the United States, Italy and Spain gave samples during acute or convalescent COVID-19. The cDNA or gDNA used as material had been derived from T cells, B-cell-depleted T cells, or PBMCs.

Authors' data handling: Cell counts per sample came from amplifying reference gene primers. Profiling relied on immunoSEQ multiplex PCR, and the TCRdb table lists in-frame clones only, not all of them. That table supplies the V and J calls and clone size; D and trimming were determined from the DNA. The repertoire has some 150,000 clones, approximately 84% of them found once; the top ten carry approximately 13%. The clonotype originates from a woman older than 75 with acute or convalescent COVID-19. Sequenced: peripheral blood.

CDR3 DNA: TGTGCCAGCAGCTGGGGGGGTTTTAACGAGCAGTACTTC. This encodes CASSWGGFNEQYF. The rearrangement uses TRBV7-9 and TRBJ2-7; 7 bases fit TRBD2. J gave up 5 bases and V 4 bases, and 5 bases lay outside the gene matches. Germline CDR1 is SEHNR and CDR2 is FQNEAQ (reference sequence). The length of the CDR3 is 13 residues.